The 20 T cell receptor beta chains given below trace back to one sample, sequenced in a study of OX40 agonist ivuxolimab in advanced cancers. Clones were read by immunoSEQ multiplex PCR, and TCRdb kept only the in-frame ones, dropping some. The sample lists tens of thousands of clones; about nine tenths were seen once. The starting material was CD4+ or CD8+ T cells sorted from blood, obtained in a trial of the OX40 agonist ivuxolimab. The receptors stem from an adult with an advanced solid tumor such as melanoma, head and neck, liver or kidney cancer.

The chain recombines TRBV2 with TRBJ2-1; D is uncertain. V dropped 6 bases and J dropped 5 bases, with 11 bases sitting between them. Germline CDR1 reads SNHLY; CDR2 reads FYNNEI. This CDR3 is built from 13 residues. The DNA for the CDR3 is TGTGCCAGCAGCCAGAGGACCCACAATGAGCAGTTCTTC. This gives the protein CASSQRTHNEQFF.

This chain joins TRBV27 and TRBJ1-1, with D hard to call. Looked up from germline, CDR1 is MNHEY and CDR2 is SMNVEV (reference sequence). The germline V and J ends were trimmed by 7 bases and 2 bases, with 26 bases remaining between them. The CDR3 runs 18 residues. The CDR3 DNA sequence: TGTGCCAGCACCCCCGGAGAGGGTCATAAGGTGATAAACACTGAAGCTTTCTTT. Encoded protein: CASTPGEGHKVINTEAFF.

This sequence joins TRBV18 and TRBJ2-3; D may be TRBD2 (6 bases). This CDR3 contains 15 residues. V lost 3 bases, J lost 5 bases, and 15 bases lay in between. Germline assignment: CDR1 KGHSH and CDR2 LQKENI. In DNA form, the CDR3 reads TGTGCCAGCTCACCCGCCCTAATGGGAGGAGATACGCAGTATTTT. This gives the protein CASSPALMGGDTQYF.

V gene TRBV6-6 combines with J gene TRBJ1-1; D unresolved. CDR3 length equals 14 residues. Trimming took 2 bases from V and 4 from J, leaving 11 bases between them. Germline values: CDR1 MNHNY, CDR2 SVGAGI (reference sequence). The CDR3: CASSYPSVGTEAFF. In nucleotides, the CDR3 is TGTGCCAGCAGTTACCCGTCAGTCGGCACTGAAGCTTTCTTT.

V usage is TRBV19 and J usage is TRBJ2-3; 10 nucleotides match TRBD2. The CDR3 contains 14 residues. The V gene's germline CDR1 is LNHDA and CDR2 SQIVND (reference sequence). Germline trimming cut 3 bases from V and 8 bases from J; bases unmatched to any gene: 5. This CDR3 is CASSILAGESTQYF. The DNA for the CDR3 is TGTGCCAGTAGTATCCTAGCGGGAGAGAGTACGCAGTATTTT.

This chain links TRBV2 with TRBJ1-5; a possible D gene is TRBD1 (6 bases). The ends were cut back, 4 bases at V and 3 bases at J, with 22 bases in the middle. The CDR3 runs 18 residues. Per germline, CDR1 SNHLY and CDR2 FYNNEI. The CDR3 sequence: CASSVPSFTGNFNQPQHF. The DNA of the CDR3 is TGTGCCAGCAGTGTCCCGTCCTTTACAGGGAACTTCAATCAGCCCCAGCATTTT.

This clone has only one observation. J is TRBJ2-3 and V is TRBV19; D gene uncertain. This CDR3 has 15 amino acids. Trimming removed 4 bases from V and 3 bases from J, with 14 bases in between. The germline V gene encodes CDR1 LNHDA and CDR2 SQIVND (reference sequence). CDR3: CASSNAGPATDTQYF. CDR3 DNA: TGTGCCAGTAGTAACGCCGGGCCTGCAACAGATACGCAGTATTTT.

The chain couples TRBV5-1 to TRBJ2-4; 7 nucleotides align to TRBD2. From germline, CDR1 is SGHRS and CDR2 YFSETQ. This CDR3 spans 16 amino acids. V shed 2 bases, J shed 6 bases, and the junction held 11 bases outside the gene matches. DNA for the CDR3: TGCGCCAGCAGCTTACTGCTCGCGGGAGAGACAAACATTCAGTACTTC. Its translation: CASSLLLAGETNIQYF.

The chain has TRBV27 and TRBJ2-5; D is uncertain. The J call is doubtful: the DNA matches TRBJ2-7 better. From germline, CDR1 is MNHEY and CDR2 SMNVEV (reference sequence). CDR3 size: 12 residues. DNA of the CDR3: TGTGCCAGCAGTTTATGGGGTAGCGAGCAGTACTTC. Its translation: CASSLWGSEQYF.

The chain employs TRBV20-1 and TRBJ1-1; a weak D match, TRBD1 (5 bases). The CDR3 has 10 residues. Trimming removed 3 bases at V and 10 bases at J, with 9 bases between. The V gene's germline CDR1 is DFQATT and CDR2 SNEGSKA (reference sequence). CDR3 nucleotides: TGCAGTGCTAGCCGACAGATAGCTTTCTTT. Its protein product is CSASRQIAFF.

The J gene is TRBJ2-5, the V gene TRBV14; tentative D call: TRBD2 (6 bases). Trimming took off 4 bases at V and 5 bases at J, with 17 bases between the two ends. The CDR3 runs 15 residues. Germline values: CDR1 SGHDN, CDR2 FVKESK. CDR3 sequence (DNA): TGTGCCAGCAGCCTCGGGACTCAGCGGCGGGAGACCCAGTACTTC. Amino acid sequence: CASSLGTQRRETQYF. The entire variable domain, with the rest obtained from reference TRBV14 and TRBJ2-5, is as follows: EAGVTQFPSHSVIEKGQTVTLRCDPISGHDNLYWYRRVMGKEIKFLLHFVKESKQDESGMPNNRFLAERTGGTYSTLKVQPAELEDSGVYFCASSLGTQRRETQYFGPGTRLLVL.

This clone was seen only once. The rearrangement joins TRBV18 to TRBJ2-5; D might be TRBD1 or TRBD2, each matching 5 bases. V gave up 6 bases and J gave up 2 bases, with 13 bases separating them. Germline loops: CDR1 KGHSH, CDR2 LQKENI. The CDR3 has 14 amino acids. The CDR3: CASSPRGRQETQYF. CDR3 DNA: TGTGCCAGCTCTCCTCGGGGACGGCAAGAGACCCAGTACTTC.

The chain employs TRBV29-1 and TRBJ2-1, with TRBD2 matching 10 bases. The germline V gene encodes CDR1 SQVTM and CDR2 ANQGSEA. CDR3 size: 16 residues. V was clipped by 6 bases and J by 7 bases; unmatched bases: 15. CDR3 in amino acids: CSVPGAGLAHYNEQFF. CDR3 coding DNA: TGCAGCGTCCCCGGCGCGGGACTAGCGCATTATAATGAGCAGTTCTTC.

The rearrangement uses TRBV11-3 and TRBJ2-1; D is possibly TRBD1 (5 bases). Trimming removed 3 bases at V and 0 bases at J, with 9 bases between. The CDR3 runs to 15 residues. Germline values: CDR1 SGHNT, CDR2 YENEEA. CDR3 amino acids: CASSFRQSSYNEQFF. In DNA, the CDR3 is TGTGCCAGCAGCTTCCGACAGAGCTCCTACAATGAGCAGTTCTTC.

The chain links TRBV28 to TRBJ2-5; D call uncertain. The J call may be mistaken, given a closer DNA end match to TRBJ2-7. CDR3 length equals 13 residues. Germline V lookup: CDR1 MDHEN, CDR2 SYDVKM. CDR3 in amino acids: CASSSAGSYEQYF. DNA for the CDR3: TGTGCCAGCAGTTCCGCTGGATCCTACGAGCAGTACTTC.

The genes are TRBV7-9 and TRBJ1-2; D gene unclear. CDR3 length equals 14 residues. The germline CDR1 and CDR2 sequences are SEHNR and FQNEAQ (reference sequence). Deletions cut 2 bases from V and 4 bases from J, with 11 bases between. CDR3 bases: TGTGCCAGCAGCTTAAACAGCCTTCGCTATGGCTACACCTTC. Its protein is CASSLNSLRYGYTF.

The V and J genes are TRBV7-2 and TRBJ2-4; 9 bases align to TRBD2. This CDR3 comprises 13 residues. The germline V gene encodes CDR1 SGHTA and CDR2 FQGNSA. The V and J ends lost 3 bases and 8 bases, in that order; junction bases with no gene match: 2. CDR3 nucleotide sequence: TGTGCCAGCAGCTTGGCGGGAGGGCACATTCAGTACTTC. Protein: CASSLAGGHIQYF.

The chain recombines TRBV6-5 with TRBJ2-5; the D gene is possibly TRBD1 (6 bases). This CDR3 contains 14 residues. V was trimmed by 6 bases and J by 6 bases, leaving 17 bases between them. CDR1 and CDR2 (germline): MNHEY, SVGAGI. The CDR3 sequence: CASRLRTEIKTQYF. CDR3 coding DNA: TGTGCCAGCAGACTCAGGACAGAGATAAAGACCCAGTACTTC.

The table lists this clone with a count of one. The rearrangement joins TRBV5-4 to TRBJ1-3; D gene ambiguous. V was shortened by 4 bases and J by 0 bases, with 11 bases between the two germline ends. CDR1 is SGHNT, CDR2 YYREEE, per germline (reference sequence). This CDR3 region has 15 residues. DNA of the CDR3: TGTGCCAGCAGCCCTACCTCTGGCTCTGGAAACACCATATATTTT. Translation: CASSPTSGSGNTIYF.

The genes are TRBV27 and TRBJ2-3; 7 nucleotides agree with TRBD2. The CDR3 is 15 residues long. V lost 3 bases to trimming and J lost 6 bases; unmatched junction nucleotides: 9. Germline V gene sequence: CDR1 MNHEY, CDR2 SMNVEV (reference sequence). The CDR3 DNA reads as TGTGCCAGCAGTTTTGAGGGAGGGCTTACGGATACGCAGTATTTT. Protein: CASSFEGGLTDTQYF.